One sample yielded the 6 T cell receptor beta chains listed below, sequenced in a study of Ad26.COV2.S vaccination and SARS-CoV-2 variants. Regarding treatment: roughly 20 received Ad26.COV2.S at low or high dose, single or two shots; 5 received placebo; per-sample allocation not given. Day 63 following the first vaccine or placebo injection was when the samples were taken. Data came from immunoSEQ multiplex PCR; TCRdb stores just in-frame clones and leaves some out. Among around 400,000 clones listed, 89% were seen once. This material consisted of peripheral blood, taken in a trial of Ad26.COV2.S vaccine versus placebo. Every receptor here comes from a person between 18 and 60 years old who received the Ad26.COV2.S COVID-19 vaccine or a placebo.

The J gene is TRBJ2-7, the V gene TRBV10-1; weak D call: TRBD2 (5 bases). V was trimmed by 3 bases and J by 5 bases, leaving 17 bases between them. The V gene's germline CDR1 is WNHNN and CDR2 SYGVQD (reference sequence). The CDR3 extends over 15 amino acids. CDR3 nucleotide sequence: TGCGCCAGCAGTGAAGGGAGTATCGCACCCCACGAGCAGTACTTC. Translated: CASSEGSIAPHEQYF.

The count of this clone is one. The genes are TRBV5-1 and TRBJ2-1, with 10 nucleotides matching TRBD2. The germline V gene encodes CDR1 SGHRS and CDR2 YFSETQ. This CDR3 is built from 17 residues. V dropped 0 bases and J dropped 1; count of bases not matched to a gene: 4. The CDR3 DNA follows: TGCGCCAGCAGCTTGGAGACTAGCGGGTGGTCCTACAATGAGCAGTTCTTC. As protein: CASSLETSGWSYNEQFF.

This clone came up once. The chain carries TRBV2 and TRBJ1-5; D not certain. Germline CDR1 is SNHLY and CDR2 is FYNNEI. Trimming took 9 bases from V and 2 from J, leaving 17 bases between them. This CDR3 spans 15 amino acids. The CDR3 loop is CARRGRDRGNQPQHF. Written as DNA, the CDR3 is TGTGCCAGGAGAGGGAGGGATCGGGGCAATCAGCCCCAGCATTTT.

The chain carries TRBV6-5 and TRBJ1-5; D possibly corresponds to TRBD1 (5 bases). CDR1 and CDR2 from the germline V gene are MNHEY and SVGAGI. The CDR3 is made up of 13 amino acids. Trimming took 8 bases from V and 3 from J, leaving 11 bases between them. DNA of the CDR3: TGTGCCAGCGGACGGGACCACAATCAGCCCCAGCATTTT. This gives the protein CASGRDHNQPQHF.

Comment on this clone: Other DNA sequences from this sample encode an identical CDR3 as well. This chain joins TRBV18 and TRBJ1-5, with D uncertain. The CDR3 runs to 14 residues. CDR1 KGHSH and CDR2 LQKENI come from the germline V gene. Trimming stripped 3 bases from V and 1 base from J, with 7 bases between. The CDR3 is CASSPAGSNQPQHF. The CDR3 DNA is TGTGCCAGCTCACCTGCGGGAAGCAATCAGCCCCAGCATTTT.

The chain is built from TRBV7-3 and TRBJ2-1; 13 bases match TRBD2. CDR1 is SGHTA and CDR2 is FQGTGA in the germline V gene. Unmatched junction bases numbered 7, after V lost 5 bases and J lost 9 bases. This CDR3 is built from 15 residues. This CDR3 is CASSPKGLAGSEQFF. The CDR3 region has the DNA TGTGCCAGCAGCCCAAAGGGACTAGCGGGATCTGAGCAGTTCTTC.